The source of this T cell receptor beta chain is a study of blood T cell repertoires in COVID-19. At the level of the study: The cDNA or gDNA used as material had been derived from T cells, B-cell-depleted T cells, or PBMCs.

Sequencing used immunoSEQ multiplex PCR; TCRdb keeps in-frame clones, though not all of them. The sample includes about 58,000 clones, 70% to 90% of them seen just once. Germline-derived CDR1 and CDR2 are SEHNR and FQNEAQ (reference sequence). V dropped 5 bases and J dropped 4 bases, with 11 bases sitting between them. This CDR3 has 14 amino acids. The sample taken for sequencing was peripheral blood. The J gene is TRBJ1-4, the V gene TRBV7-9; D gene uncertain. The sequence was collected from a woman in her 70s with active COVID-19. Written as DNA, the CDR3 is TGTGCCAGCAGCCCATGGGAGAATAATGAAAAACTGTTTTTT. As protein: CASSPWENNEKLFF. The full variable domain, in which reference TRBV7-9 and TRBJ1-4 provide the parts outside the CDR3, is DTGVSQNPRHKITKRGQNVTFRCDPISEHNRLYWYRQTLGQGPEFLTYFQNEAQLEKSRLLSDRFSAERPKGSFSTLEIQRTEQGDSAMYLCASSPWENNEKLFFGSGTQLSVL.